The count of the clone carrying this TCR beta chain is one. The antigen remains unidentified. The tumor tissue sample was taken at baseline before any treatment. Produced via immunoSEQ multiplex PCR; TCRdb's table is partial and in-frame only. The sample yields about 6,600 clones, about 62% seen once. The data were obtained in a study of circulating tumor DNA in untreated peripheral T-cell lymphoma. Regarding the study as a whole: Baseline tissues yielded 86% and baseline serum around 67% tumor-specific clonotype detection.

V was cut by 7 bases and J by 0 bases, with 13 bases left in between. From germline, CDR1 is MNHGY and CDR2 SAAAGT. The CDR3 has 15 residues. The receptor's source is a human donor with peripheral T-cell lymphoma. The specimen sequenced was tumor tissue. This chain uses TRBV6-8 with TRBJ1-5; maybe TRBD1 (6 bases). CDR3 residues: CASKLDRNSNQPQHF. CDR3 nucleotide sequence: TGTGCCAGCAAATTGGACAGAAATAGCAATCAGCCCCAGCATTTT.